This TCR beta chain was identified during a study of T cells in Graves' hyperthyroidism and ophthalmopathy. A word on this clonotype: This may stem from a read error, because a much larger clone lies one nucleotide away.

CDR3 length equals 14 residues. Germline V lookup: CDR1 SGHRS, CDR2 YFSETQ. V was clipped by 4 bases and J by 4 bases; unmatched bases: 7. Criteria for exclusion of patients were uncontrolled infection, other autoimmune disease, pregnancy or lactation. Amplification of TCR beta CDR3 regions was performed using RNA transcripts as template. RT-PCR in the first round (using the HTBI primer set) targeted the TCR CDR3. TCRdb re-analysed the multiplex PCR reads in MiXCR, keeping a single row per CDR3 protein. Of about 180,000 distinct CDR3 sequences listed, about a sixth are singletons. The chain employs TRBV5-1 and TRBJ1-2; TRBD1 matches at 7 bases. The specimen sequenced was blood. The TCR originated in a woman aged 45-60 years with Graves' hyperthyroidism. Written as DNA, the CDR3 is TGCGCCAGCAGCGCCCGACAGGGTACCTATGGCTACACCTTC. Its protein is CASSARQGTYGYTF.